The 14 T cell receptor beta chains presented below share a single source sample, sequenced in a study of blood T cells in healthy people across ages. Combining a sample-barcoded 5' primer with a J-beta primer mix, a second PCR ran for about 6 to 12 cycles. TCRdb recomputed calls from the 5' RACE reads with MiXCR, one row per CDR3 protein. The repertoire holds about 570,000 distinct CDR3 sequences, with approximately 30% as singletons. Sequencing input: blood. All receptors derive from a woman in her 70s in good health.

This clonotype has just a few counts. The chain uses TRBV6-1 and TRBJ2-5; D perhaps matches TRBD2 (5 bases). The CDR3 consists of 12 residues. V lost 7 bases and J 4 bases, leaving 10 bases between the germline ends. Germline CDR1 MNHNS, CDR2 SASEGT. The CDR3 DNA reads as TGTGCCAGCAAAAAGGGAGCAGAGACCCAGTACTTC. Translating it yields CASKKGAETQYF.

Note on this clonotype: A read error may account for a junction end that differs from germline. This chain uses TRBV28 with TRBJ1-2; D unclear. Germline V gives CDR1 MDHEN, CDR2 SYDVKM. There are 11 residues in the CDR3. The CDR3 sequence: CASSSNYGYAF. CDR3 in DNA: TGTGCCAGCAGTAGCAACTATGGCTACGCCTTC.

CDR3 residues: CASSTRQRANYGYTF. DNA of the CDR3: TGTGCCAGCAGCACTCGACAGCGTGCTAACTATGGCTACACCTTC. The chain carries TRBV6-2 or TRBV6-3 and TRBJ1-2; the D gene is possibly TRBD1 (5 bases). The V gene's germline CDR1 is MNHEY and CDR2 SVGEGT. Trimming left V 6 bases short and J 0 bases short, with 14 bases between. This CDR3 has 15 residues.

As for this clonotype: The junction and the germline gene differ at one end; a read error may be behind it. The chain couples TRBV15 to TRBJ2-1; 9 nucleotides line up with TRBD2. This CDR3 spans 14 amino acids. Germline CDR1 reads LNHNV; CDR2 reads YYDKDF (reference sequence). The CDR3 reads CASSRGNSGGEQFF. The CDR3 DNA sequence: TGTGCCTCCAGCAGAGGGAATAGCGGGGGCGAGCAGTTCTTC.

A few counts support this clonotype. This sequence joins TRBV29-1 and TRBJ2-3; unclear D gene. The germline V gene has CDR1 SQVTM and CDR2 ANQGSEA. Trimming removed 4 bases from V and 6 bases from J, with 8 bases in between. This CDR3 comprises 11 residues. The CDR3: CSVGPLDTQYF. In nucleotides, the CDR3 is TGCAGCGTTGGGCCTCTGGATACGCAGTATTTT.

This clonotype was seen more than once but under ten times. In DNA, the CDR3 is TGTGCCAGCAGCTTCGGCAGGGACGGGGAGCAGTACTTC. As protein: CASSFGRDGEQYF. The J gene is TRBJ2-5, the V gene TRBV7-9; D could derive from TRBD1 or TRBD2 (5 bases each). This CDR3 region has 13 residues. V lost 3 bases and J lost 11, with 16 bases in between. Germline V gives CDR1 SEHNR, CDR2 FQNEAQ (reference sequence).

The chain couples TRBV9 to TRBJ1-2; no clear D gene. V lost 3 bases, J lost 5 bases, and 17 bases lay in between. The CDR3 contains 15 residues. Germline CDR1 reads SGDLS; CDR2 reads YYNGEE. Here the CDR3 DNA reads TGTGCCAGCAGCGCCACTACCCTAGACTCTTATGGCTACACCTTC. This encodes CASSATTLDSYGYTF. The complete variable domain, with remaining parts taken from reference TRBV9 and TRBJ1-2, reads DSGVTQTPKHLITATGQRVTLRCSPRSGDLSVYWYQQSLDQGLQFLIQYYNGEERAKGNILERFSAQQFPDLHSELNLSSLELGDSALYFCASSATTLDSYGYTFGSGTRLTVV.

The CDR3 DNA follows: TGCAGTGCTAGAATGGCAGGCCTTCGGGAGACCCAGTACTTC. Translation gives CSARMAGLRETQYF. The J gene is TRBJ2-5, the V gene TRBV20-1; D gene uncertain. Germline CDR1 is DFQATT and CDR2 is SNEGSKA (reference sequence). CDR3 length equals 14 residues. Trimming took off 2 bases at V and 5 bases at J, with 15 bases between the two ends.

This clonotype has just one count. The chain links TRBV7-6 to TRBJ2-5; tentatively, D is TRBD2 (5 bases). The V gene's germline CDR1 is SGHVS and CDR2 FNYEAQ. V gave up 3 bases and J gave up 3 bases, with 14 bases separating them. The CDR3 length is 15 residues. CDR3 nucleotide sequence: TGTGCCAGCAGCTTTGCCTATGGAGGTGAAGAGACCCAGTACTTC. It encodes CASSFAYGGEETQYF.

The V gene is TRBV11-3, the J gene TRBJ2-3, with 10 positions matching TRBD2. Germline trimming cut 5 bases from V and 5 bases from J; bases unmatched to any gene: 7. Germline lookup yields CDR1 SGHNT and CDR2 YENEEA. There are 15 residues in the CDR3. The CDR3 reads CASSLAGTSEDTQYF. CDR3 coding DNA: TGTGCCAGCAGCCTTGCGGGGACTAGCGAAGATACGCAGTATTTT.

This sequence joins TRBV6-6 and TRBJ1-5; no clear D gene. Trimming took 8 bases from V and 1 from J, leaving 9 bases between them. CDR3 length: 13 residues. From germline, CDR1 is MNHNY and CDR2 SVGAGI (reference sequence). DNA of the CDR3: TGTGCCAGCTCGGCGATGAGCAATCAGCCCCAGCATTTT. This gives the protein CASSAMSNQPQHF.

The chain links TRBV12-3 or TRBV12-4 to TRBJ2-5; 7 bases are a match to TRBD1. There are 15 residues in the CDR3. V shed 6 bases and J 5 bases; nucleotides not matched to a gene: 12. The DNA of the CDR3 is TGTGCCAGCAGCGGACAGGCCACCGCGGAGGAGACCCAGTACTTC. Translating gives CASSGQATAEETQYF.

V and J are TRBV3-1 and TRBJ2-5; 8 bases align to TRBD2. The CDR3 is 16 residues long. Trimming took 4 bases from V and 5 from J; bases not matched to a gene: 12. Per germline, CDR1 LGHDT and CDR2 YNNKEL (reference sequence). CDR3 DNA: TGTGCCAGCAGCCTCACCTTGGGACTAGGAACCGAGACCCAGTACTTC. Residues: CASSLTLGLGTETQYF.

The chain joins TRBV9 to TRBJ2-1; 10 nucleotides agree with TRBD2. The germline V gene encodes CDR1 SGDLS and CDR2 YYNGEE. The V segment lost 1 base and the J segment 4 bases; nucleotides outside the gene matches: 5. This CDR3 is 16 amino acids long. The CDR3 is CASSVTGTSAYNEQFF. CDR3 DNA: TGTGCCAGCAGCGTAACAGGGACTAGCGCATACAATGAGCAGTTCTTC. Drawing the rest from reference TRBV9 and TRBJ2-1, the complete variable domain is DSGVTQTPKHLITATGQRVTLRCSPRSGDLSVYWYQQSLDQGLQFLIQYYNGEERAKGNILERFSAQQFPDLHSELNLSSLELGDSALYFCASSVTGTSAYNEQFFGPGTRLTVL.